The 31 T cell receptor beta chains reported below all come from one sample, sequenced in a study of glioma-infiltrating T cells after dendritic cell vaccination. The protocol was immunoSEQ multiplex PCR, while the TCRdb copy is restricted to in-frame clones and leaves out a portion. The sample lists more than 20,000 clones, 79% occurring once. The sample in question was blood, obtained before dendritic cell vaccination. The receptors were sampled from a human donor with glioblastoma.

The chain couples TRBV30 to TRBJ2-1; D is perhaps TRBD2 (5 bases). Germline-derived CDR1 and CDR2 are GTSNPN and SVGIG (reference sequence). There are 16 residues in the CDR3. Trimming took off 3 bases at V and 1 base at J, with 16 bases between the two ends. CDR3 DNA sequence: TGTGCCTGGAGACCCCCCTTCCCGGGGTCCTACAATGAGCAGTTCTTC. It encodes CAWRPPFPGSYNEQFF.

This clone was seen once. This chain connects TRBV7-2 to TRBJ2-7; 10 nucleotides align to TRBD2. Germline V gene data show CDR1 as SGHTA and CDR2 as FQGNSA. The trim removed 0 bases at V and 6 bases at J, leaving 8 bases unmatched. The CDR3 has 16 amino acids. The CDR3 sequence: CASSLARVAGGSEQYF. CDR3 bases: TGTGCCAGCAGCTTAGCTAGGGTAGCGGGAGGAAGCGAGCAGTACTTC.

The genes are TRBV4-2 and TRBJ2-2; 11 bases align to TRBD2. The CDR3 spans 13 residues. The junction had 3 bases not matched to a gene; V was cut back by 4 bases and J by 11 bases. In germline, CDR1 is LGHNA, CDR2 YNFKEQ. The CDR3 DNA sequence: TGTGCCAGCAGCCCTACTAGCGGGAGAGAGCTGTTTTTT. This encodes CASSPTSGRELFF.

This chain links TRBV5-1 with TRBJ1-1; 7 bases line up with TRBD1. Germline V lookup: CDR1 SGHRS, CDR2 YFSETQ. This CDR3 spans 14 amino acids. V lost 1 base and J lost 5; bases outside the gene matches: 5. CDR3 protein: CASSLLGQRTEAFF. The CDR3 DNA sequence: TGCGCCAGCAGCTTGCTGGGACAGCGGACTGAAGCTTTCTTT. Complete variable domain (other parts from reference TRBV5-1 and TRBJ1-1): KAGVTQTPRYLIKTRGQQVTLSCSPISGHRSVSWYQQTPGQGLQFLFEYFSETQRNKGNFPGRFSGRQFSNSRSEMNVSTLELGDSALYLCASSLLGQRTEAFFGQGTRLTVV.

The chain has TRBV6-1 and TRBJ2-5; D unclear. The J call may be wrong; the DNA end is better matched by TRBJ2-7. Germline assignment: CDR1 MNHNS and CDR2 SASEGT. The CDR3 length is 10 residues. CDR3 protein: CASSVYEQYF. CDR3 in DNA: TGTGCCAGCAGTGTCTACGAGCAGTACTTC.

The rearrangement uses TRBV7-9 and TRBJ2-1, with 7 bases identical to TRBD1. This CDR3 region has 17 residues. The germline gives CDR1 SEHNR, CDR2 FQNEAQ (reference sequence). V was pared by 5 bases and J by 4 bases, with 14 bases of the junction left unmatched. CDR3: CASSVKGGSSGYNEQFF. The CDR3 nucleotides are TGTGCCAGCAGCGTCAAAGGGGGCTCGTCGGGTTACAATGAGCAGTTCTTC.

For the CDR3, the DNA is TGTGCCAGCATTCCTCCCGAGGGGGCTGGCTACACCTTC. Amino acid sequence: CASIPPEGAGYTF. This chain connects TRBV7-9 to TRBJ1-2; 7 positions match TRBD1. CDR1 SEHNR and CDR2 FQNEAQ come from the germline V gene (reference sequence). This CDR3 is 13 amino acids long. V was pared by 7 bases and J by 7 bases, with 9 bases of the junction left unmatched. The whole variable domain, remainder taken from reference TRBV7-9 and TRBJ1-2, is DTGVSQNPRHKITKRGQNVTFRCDPISEHNRLYWYRQTLGQGPEFLTYFQNEAQLEKSRLLSDRFSAERPKGSFSTLEIQRTEQGDSAMYLCASIPPEGAGYTFGSGTRLTVV.

V and J are TRBV18 and TRBJ1-5; D gene unclear. The CDR3 spans 12 residues. Germline CDR1 is KGHSH and CDR2 is LQKENI. Trimming shortened V by 4 bases and J by 5 bases, and 6 bases separated the two germline ends. The CDR3 region has the DNA TGTGCCAGCTCACGGGAGGATCAGCCCCAGCATTTT. Protein: CASSREDQPQHF.

This chain connects TRBV29-1 to TRBJ2-1; no clear D. Germline V gives CDR1 SQVTM, CDR2 ANQGSEA. V was trimmed by 6 bases and J by 5 bases, leaving 14 bases between them. The CDR3 loop spans 13 amino acids. Written as DNA, the CDR3 is TGCAGCGTATCTTGGCCAGCGAACAATGAGCAGTTCTTC. It is translated as CSVSWPANNEQFF.

This chain links TRBV5-8 with TRBJ2-1; possible D gene TRBD1, 6 bases. The CDR3 spans 14 residues. Per the germline V gene, CDR1 is SGHTS and CDR2 is YDEGEE. V lost 0 bases and J 9 bases, leaving 13 bases between the germline ends. CDR3 amino acids: CASSLGQGYGEQFF. DNA for the CDR3: TGTGCCAGCAGCTTGGGGCAGGGGTACGGTGAGCAGTTCTTC.

This chain links TRBV4-2 with TRBJ2-7; D is ambiguous. CDR3 length: 14 amino acids. V lost 1 base and J 2 bases, leaving 9 bases between the germline ends. CDR1 is LGHNA, CDR2 YNFKEQ, per germline. Here the CDR3 reads CASSQGEVAYEQYF. CDR3 sequence (DNA): TGTGCCAGCAGCCAAGGCGAGGTTGCCTACGAGCAGTACTTC.

This clone turned up a few times. V usage is TRBV19 and J usage is TRBJ2-2; TRBD2 agrees at 8 bases. CDR3 length equals 17 residues. CDR1 is LNHDA and CDR2 is SQIVND in the germline V gene (reference sequence). With 3 bases clipped from V and 1 base from J, the junction kept 7 bases outside the gene matches. CDR3 DNA sequence: TGTGCCAGTAGTATTAGACTTCTAGCGGGGAACACCGGGGAGCTGTTTTTT. Translated, it gives CASSIRLLAGNTGELFF.

This chain links TRBV7-2 with TRBJ1-1; D ambiguous. The V gene's germline CDR1 is SGHTA and CDR2 FQGNSA. The V end lost 4 bases, the J end lost 1 base, and 10 bases lay between the germline ends. The CDR3 extends over 14 amino acids. CDR3 in amino acids: CASSSRLRNTEAFF. The DNA for the CDR3 is TGTGCCAGCAGCTCTCGACTGAGGAACACTGAAGCTTTCTTT. Full variable domain (remainder filled in from reference TRBV7-2 and TRBJ1-1): GAGVSQSPSNKVTEKGKDVELRCDPISGHTALYWYRQSLGQGLEFLIYFQGNSAPDKSGLPSDRFSAERTGGSVSTLTIQRTQQEDSAVYLCASSSRLRNTEAFFGQGTRLTVV.

J is TRBJ2-5 and V is TRBV30; 7 bases match TRBD1. The CDR3 covers 15 residues. The V segment lost 0 bases and the J segment 4 bases; nucleotides outside the gene matches: 8. Per germline, CDR1 GTSNPN and CDR2 SVGIG (reference sequence). The CDR3 DNA reads TGTGCCTGGAGTGTAGTTAAGGGGGCCGGAGAGACCCAGTACTTC. It encodes CAWSVVKGAGETQYF.

The J gene is TRBJ2-5, the V gene TRBV19; perhaps TRBD2 as D (5 bases). Gene TRBJ2-7 matches the end of the DNA better, so the J call may be wrong. The CDR3 sequence is 12 residues long. CDR1 is LNHDA, CDR2 SQIVND, per germline (reference sequence). The DNA for the CDR3 is TGTGCCAGTAAAGGGAGCTCCTACGAGCAGTACTTC. Translation gives CASKGSSYEQYF.

This chain links TRBV19 with TRBJ1-2; 9 nucleotides align to TRBD1. The CDR3 extends over 14 amino acids. The J segment lost 1 base and the V segment lost 5 bases, leaving 2 bases of the junction unmatched. Germline V CDR1 and CDR2: LNHDA, SQIVND (reference sequence). CDR3 in amino acids: CASSPGQGNYGYTF. The CDR3, as DNA: TGTGCCAGTAGTCCGGGACAGGGTAACTATGGCTACACCTTC.

This sequence joins TRBV9 and TRBJ2-1; D is undetermined. The CDR3 length is 13 residues. Germline V gives CDR1 SGDLS, CDR2 YYNGEE. Deletions cut 0 bases from V and 9 bases from J, with 10 bases between. As DNA, the CDR3 is TGTGCCAGCAGCGTAGGAGGTCATCTTGAGCAGTTCTTC. Translated: CASSVGGHLEQFF.

V gene TRBV7-2 combines with J gene TRBJ2-5, with 7 bases lining up with TRBD2. Germline V gene sequence: CDR1 SGHTA, CDR2 FQGNSA. There are 15 residues in the CDR3. V was pared by 1 base and J by 2 bases, with 4 bases of the junction left unmatched. The CDR3 reads CASSLVSSGQETQYF. The DNA for the CDR3 is TGTGCCAGCAGCTTAGTTTCTAGCGGTCAAGAGACCCAGTACTTC. The variable domain in full, completed from reference TRBV7-2 and TRBJ2-5, reads GAGVSQSPSNKVTEKGKDVELRCDPISGHTALYWYRQSLGQGLEFLIYFQGNSAPDKSGLPSDRFSAERTGGSVSTLTIQRTQQEDSAVYLCASSLVSSGQETQYFGPGTRLLVL.

V is TRBV19 and J is TRBJ2-1; 10 nucleotides agree with TRBD2. The CDR3 is made up of 17 amino acids. Germline assignment: CDR1 LNHDA and CDR2 SQIVND (reference sequence). J was trimmed by 5 bases and V by 2 bases; bases with no gene match: 9. CDR3 residues: CASSIQATSGPNNEQFF. For the CDR3, the DNA is TGTGCCAGTAGTATACAGGCGACTAGCGGGCCCAACAATGAGCAGTTCTTC.

This chain connects TRBV4-2 to TRBJ1-1; D remains unclear. V dropped 0 bases and J dropped 3 bases, with 8 bases sitting between them. The length of the CDR3 is 14 residues. Germline loops: CDR1 LGHNA, CDR2 YNFKEQ. The CDR3 region is CASSQDIGDTEAFF. CDR3 coding DNA: TGTGCCAGCAGCCAAGATATCGGGGACACTGAAGCTTTCTTT.

The chain carries TRBV21-1 and TRBJ2-1; TRBD1, the table's D call, was not compared with the DNA. TRBV21-1 is classified as a pseudogene. This CDR3 is 15 amino acids long. The CDR3 reads CASSKEDRAYNEQFF. For the CDR3, the DNA is TGTGCCAGCAGCAAAGAGGACAGAGCTTACAATGAGCAGTTCTTC.

This chain connects TRBV29-1 to TRBJ2-1, with a tentative D call TRBD1 (5 bases). CDR1 is SQVTM, CDR2 ANQGSEA, per germline. Trimming took 1 base from V and 3 from J, leaving 13 bases between them. The CDR3 runs to 15 residues. The CDR3 loop reads CSVEGRRGSYNEQFF. DNA of the CDR3: TGCAGCGTTGAAGGACGAAGGGGAAGCTACAATGAGCAGTTCTTC.

V gene TRBV19 combines with J gene TRBJ2-7, with 7 bases lining up with TRBD1. CDR3 length: 14 residues. Per the germline V gene, CDR1 is LNHDA and CDR2 is SQIVND (reference sequence). V shed 4 bases and J 1 base; nucleotides not matched to a gene: 4. Here the CDR3 DNA reads TGTGCCAGTAGTAAAAGACAGGGATCCTACGAGCAGTACTTC. Protein: CASSKRQGSYEQYF. The whole variable domain, remainder taken from reference TRBV19 and TRBJ2-7, is DGGITQSPKYLFRKEGQNVTLSCEQNLNHDAMYWYRQDPGQGLRLIYYSQIVNDFQKGDIAEGYSVSREKKESFPLTVTSAQKNPTAFYLCASSKRQGSYEQYFGPGTRLTVT.

This chain joins TRBV5-3 and TRBJ1-2; 8 positions match TRBD1. TRBV5-3 is treated as an ORF (open reading frame) with a function not yet certain. With V trimmed by 0 bases and J by 5 bases, 6 bases remained unmatched. The CDR3 spans 15 residues. DNA for the CDR3: TGTGCCAGAAGCTTGGAGGGACAGGTCTTTTATGGCTACACCTTC. This sequence encodes CARSLEGQVFYGYTF.

J is TRBJ2-7 and V is TRBV6-1; maybe TRBD2 (5 bases). Trimming cost V 5 bases and J 6 bases, with 14 bases left between them. Germline V gene lookup returns CDR1 MNHNS and CDR2 SASEGT. This CDR3 region has 13 residues. CDR3 loop: CASSYYGVSEQYF. The CDR3 bases are TGTGCCAGCAGTTATTACGGGGTTTCCGAGCAGTACTTC.

The V call is TRBV6-1, the J call TRBJ2-5; 12 nucleotides agree with TRBD2. Germline CDR1 MNHNS, CDR2 SASEGT. Unmatched junction bases numbered 3, after V lost 2 bases and J lost 5 bases. CDR3 size: 15 residues. The CDR3 reads CASSELAGGPETQYF. The DNA of the CDR3 is TGTGCCAGCAGTGAACTAGCGGGAGGGCCGGAGACCCAGTACTTC.

The chain couples TRBV15 to TRBJ2-3; 14 nucleotides agree with TRBD2. CDR3 size: 18 residues. The J segment lost 1 base and the V segment lost 1 base, leaving 4 bases of the junction unmatched. Germline V CDR1 and CDR2: LNHNV, YYDKDF (reference sequence). CDR3 DNA sequence: TGTGCCACCAGCAGAGTGCGACTAGCGGGGGGGGGCACAGATACGCAGTATTTT. Translating it yields CATSRVRLAGGGTDTQYF.

The chain is built from TRBV6-5 and TRBJ2-7, with TRBD2 matching 7 bases. The V gene end was trimmed by 4 bases and the J gene end by 6 bases; junction bases not matched to a gene: 9. There are 14 residues in the CDR3. Germline values: CDR1 MNHEY, CDR2 SVGAGI. The CDR3 DNA follows: TGTGCCAGCAGTTCTGGGGGAGGGCCGGGCGAGCAGTACTTC. Translated: CASSSGGGPGEQYF.

V and J are TRBV25-1 and TRBJ2-5; D might be TRBD2 (6 bases). V lost 3 bases, J lost 3 bases, and 8 bases lay in between. Looked up from germline, CDR1 is MGHDK and CDR2 is SYGVNS. The CDR3 is 13 residues long. The CDR3 coding sequence is TGTGCCAGCAGTGACTCGGGGGAAGAGACCCAGTACTTC. Translated: CASSDSGEETQYF. Based on the CDR3 plus reference TRBV25-1 and TRBJ2-5, the full variable domain is EADIYQTPRYLVIGTGKKITLECSQTMGHDKMYWYQQDPGMELHLIHYSYGVNSTEKGDLSSESTVSRIRTEHFPLTLESARPSHTSQYLCASSDSGEETQYFGPGTRLLVL.

This chain joins TRBV27 and TRBJ2-2, with 9 bases that match TRBD1. The junction had 13 bases not matched to a gene; V was cut back by 5 bases and J by 9 bases. CDR1 MNHEY and CDR2 SMNVEV come from the germline V gene (reference sequence). The CDR3 has 16 amino acids. The CDR3 DNA follows: TGTGCCAGCAGTCCTATAGGGACAGGGTATCGGAGGGAGCTGTTTTTT. It yields the protein CASSPIGTGYRRELFF.

This chain joins TRBV29-1 and TRBJ2-7; no definite D call. Trimming shortened V by 6 bases and J by 3 bases, and 3 bases separated the two germline ends. CDR1 is SQVTM and CDR2 is ANQGSEA in the germline V gene. This CDR3 has 9 residues. The CDR3 loop is CSVHYEQYF. The CDR3 DNA sequence: TGCAGCGTACACTACGAGCAGTACTTC.